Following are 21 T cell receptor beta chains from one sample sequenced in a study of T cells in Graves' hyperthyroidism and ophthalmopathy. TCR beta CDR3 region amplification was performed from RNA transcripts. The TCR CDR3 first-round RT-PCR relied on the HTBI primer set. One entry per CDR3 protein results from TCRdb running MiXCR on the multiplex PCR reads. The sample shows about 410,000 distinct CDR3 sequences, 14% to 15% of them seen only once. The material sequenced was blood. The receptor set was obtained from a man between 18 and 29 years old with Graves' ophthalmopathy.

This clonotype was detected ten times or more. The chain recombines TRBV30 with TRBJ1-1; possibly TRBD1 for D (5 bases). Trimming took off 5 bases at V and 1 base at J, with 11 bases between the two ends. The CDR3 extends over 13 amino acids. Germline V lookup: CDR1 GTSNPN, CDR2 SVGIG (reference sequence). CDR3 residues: CAWGDLRNTEAFF. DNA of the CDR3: TGTGCCTGGGGGGACCTGAGGAACACTGAAGCTTTCTTT.

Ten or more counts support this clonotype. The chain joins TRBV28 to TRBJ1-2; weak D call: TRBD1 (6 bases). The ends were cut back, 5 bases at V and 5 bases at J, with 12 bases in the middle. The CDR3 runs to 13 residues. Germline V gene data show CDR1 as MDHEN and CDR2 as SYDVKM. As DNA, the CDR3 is TGTGCCAGCAGTGGCCGGGACACGTATGGCTACACCTTC. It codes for CASSGRDTYGYTF.

CDR3 sequence (DNA): TGTGCCAGCAGCCGAGGGGGAGGTGGTCGAGAGACCCAGTACTTC. Its protein is CASSRGGGGRETQYF. The chain links TRBV5-4 to TRBJ2-5; D is perhaps TRBD1 or TRBD2 (6 bases each). The V gene lost 4 bases and the J gene lost 4 bases, with 17 bases spanning the gap. Germline CDR1 is SGHNT and CDR2 is YYREEE (reference sequence). The CDR3 totals 15 residues.

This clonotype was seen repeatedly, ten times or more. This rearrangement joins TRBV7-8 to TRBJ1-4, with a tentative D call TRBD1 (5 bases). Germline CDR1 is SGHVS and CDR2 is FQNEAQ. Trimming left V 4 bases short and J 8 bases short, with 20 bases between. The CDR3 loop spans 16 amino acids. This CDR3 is CASSYSVDWRGEKLFF. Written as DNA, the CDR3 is TGTGCCAGCAGCTATAGCGTAGATTGGCGGGGCGAAAAACTGTTTTTT.

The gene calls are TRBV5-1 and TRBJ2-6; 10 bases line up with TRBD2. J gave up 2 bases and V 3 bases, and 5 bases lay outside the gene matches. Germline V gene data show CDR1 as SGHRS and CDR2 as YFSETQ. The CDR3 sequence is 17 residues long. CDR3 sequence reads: CASSSNSGRTGANVLTF. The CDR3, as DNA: TGCGCCAGCAGCTCCAATAGCGGGAGGACTGGGGCCAACGTCCTGACTTTC.

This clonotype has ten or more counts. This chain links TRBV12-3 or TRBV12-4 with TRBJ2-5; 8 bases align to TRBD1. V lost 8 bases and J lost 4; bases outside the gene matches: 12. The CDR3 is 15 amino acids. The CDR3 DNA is TGTGCCAGCCAGTTTCGGAGGACAGGGCCAGAGACCCAGTACTTC. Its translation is CASQFRRTGPETQYF.

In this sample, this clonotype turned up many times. CDR3 nucleotides: TGTGCCTGGAGTGTACGGGCGGGACAGACCTACGAGCAGTACTTC. It yields the protein CAWSVRAGQTYEQYF. The rearrangement links TRBV30 to TRBJ2-7; a weak D match, TRBD1 (7 bases). Germline CDR1 is GTSNPN and CDR2 is SVGIG (reference sequence). V was pared by 0 bases and J by 2 bases, with 14 bases between. This CDR3 has 15 residues.

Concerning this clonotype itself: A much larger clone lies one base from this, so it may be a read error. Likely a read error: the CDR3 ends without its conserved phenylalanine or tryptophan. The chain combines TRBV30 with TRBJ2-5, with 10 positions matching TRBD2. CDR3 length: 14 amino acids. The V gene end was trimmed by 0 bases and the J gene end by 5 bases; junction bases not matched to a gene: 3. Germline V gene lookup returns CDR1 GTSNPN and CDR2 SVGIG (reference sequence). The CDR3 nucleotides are TGTGCCTGGAGTGTAGCGGGAGGGGAGGAGACCCAGTACCTC. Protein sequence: CAWSVAGGEETQYL.

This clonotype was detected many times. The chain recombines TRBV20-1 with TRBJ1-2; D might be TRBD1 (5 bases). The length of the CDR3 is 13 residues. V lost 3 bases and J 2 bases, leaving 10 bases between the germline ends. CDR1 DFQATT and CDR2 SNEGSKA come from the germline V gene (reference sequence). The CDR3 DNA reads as TGCAGTGCTAGGGAACAGGTGAACTATGGCTACACCTTC. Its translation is CSAREQVNYGYTF.

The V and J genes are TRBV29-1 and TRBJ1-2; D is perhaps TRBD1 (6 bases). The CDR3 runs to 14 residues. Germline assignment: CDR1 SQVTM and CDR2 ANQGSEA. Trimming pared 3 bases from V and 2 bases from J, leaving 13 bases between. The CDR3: CSVDEGQPNYGYTF. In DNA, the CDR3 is TGCAGCGTTGATGAGGGACAACCCAACTATGGCTACACCTTC. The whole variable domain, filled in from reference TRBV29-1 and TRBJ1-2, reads SAVISQKPSRDICQRGTSLTIQCQVDSQVTMMFWYRQQPGQSLTLIATANQGSEATYESGFVIDKFPISRPNLTFSTLTVSNMSPEDSSIYLCSVDEGQPNYGYTFGSGTRLTVV.

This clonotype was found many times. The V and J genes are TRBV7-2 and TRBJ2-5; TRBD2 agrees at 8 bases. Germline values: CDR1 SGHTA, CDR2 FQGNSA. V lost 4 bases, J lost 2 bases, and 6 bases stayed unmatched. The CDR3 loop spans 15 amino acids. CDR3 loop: CASSSIAGNQETQYF. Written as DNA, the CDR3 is TGTGCCAGCAGCTCGATAGCGGGGAATCAAGAGACCCAGTACTTC. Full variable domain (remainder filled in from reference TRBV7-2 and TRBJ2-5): GAGVSQSPSNKVTEKGKDVELRCDPISGHTALYWYRQSLGQGLEFLIYFQGNSAPDKSGLPSDRFSAERTGGSVSTLTIQRTQQEDSAVYLCASSSIAGNQETQYFGPGTRLLVL.

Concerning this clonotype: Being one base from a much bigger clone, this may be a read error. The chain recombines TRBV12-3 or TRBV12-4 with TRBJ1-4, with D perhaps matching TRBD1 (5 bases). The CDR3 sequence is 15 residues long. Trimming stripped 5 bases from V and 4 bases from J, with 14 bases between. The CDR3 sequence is CASSPILGLNEKLFF. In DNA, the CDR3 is TGTGCCAGCAGTCCGATACTGGGGCTTAATGAAAAACTGTTTTTT.

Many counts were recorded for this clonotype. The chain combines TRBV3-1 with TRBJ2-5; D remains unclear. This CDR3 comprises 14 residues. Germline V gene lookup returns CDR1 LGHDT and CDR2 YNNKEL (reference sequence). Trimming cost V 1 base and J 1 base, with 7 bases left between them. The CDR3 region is CASSQVRSQETQYF. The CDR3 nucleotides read TGTGCCAGCAGCCAAGTCCGCAGCCAAGAGACCCAGTACTTC.

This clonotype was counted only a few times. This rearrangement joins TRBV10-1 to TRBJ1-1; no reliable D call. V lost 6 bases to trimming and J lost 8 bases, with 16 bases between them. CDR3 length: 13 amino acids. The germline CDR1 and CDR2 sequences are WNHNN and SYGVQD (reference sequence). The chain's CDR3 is CASSQDEDAEAFF. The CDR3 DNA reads TGCGCCAGCAGCCAGGATGAGGATGCCGAAGCTTTCTTT.

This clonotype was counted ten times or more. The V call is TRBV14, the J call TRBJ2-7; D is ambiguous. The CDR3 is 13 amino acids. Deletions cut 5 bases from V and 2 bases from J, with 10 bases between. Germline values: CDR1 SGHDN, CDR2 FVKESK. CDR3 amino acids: CASSAGETYEQYF. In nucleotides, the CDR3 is TGTGCCAGCAGCGCAGGAGAAACCTACGAGCAGTACTTC. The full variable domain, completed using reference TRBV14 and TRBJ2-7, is EAGVTQFPSHSVIEKGQTVTLRCDPISGHDNLYWYRRVMGKEIKFLLHFVKESKQDESGMPNNRFLAERTGGTYSTLKVQPAELEDSGVYFCASSAGETYEQYFGPGTRLTVT.

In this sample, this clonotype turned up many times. CDR3 residues: CASSSVKNTDTQYF. The CDR3 bases are TGTGCCAGCAGTTCAGTAAAAAACACAGATACGCAGTATTTT. The V call is TRBV6-2 or TRBV6-3, the J call TRBJ2-3; D uncertain. The CDR3 contains 14 residues. CDR1 is MNHEY, CDR2 SVGEGT, per germline. Trimming pared 4 bases from V and 2 bases from J, leaving 10 bases between.

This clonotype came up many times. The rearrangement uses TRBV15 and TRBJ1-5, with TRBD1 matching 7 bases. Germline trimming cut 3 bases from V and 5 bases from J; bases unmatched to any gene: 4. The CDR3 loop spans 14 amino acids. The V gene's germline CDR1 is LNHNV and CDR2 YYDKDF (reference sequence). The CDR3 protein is CATSSRGRDQPQHF. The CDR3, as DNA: TGTGCCACCAGCAGCAGGGGGAGGGATCAGCCCCAGCATTTT.

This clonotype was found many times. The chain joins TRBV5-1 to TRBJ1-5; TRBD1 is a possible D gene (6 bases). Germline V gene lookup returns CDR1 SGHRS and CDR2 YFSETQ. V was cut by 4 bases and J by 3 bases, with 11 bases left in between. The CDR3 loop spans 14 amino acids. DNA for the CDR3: TGCGCCAGCAGCCCTACAGGGTCCAATCAGCCCCAGCATTTT. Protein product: CASSPTGSNQPQHF.

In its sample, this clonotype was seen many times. CDR3 residues: CASSEGLAGSETQYF. In DNA form, the CDR3 reads TGTGCCAGCAGTGAGGGACTAGCGGGGAGTGAGACCCAGTACTTC. The V and J genes are TRBV27 and TRBJ2-5; 13 bases are a match to TRBD2. Germline V lookup: CDR1 MNHEY, CDR2 SMNVEV (reference sequence). The CDR3 is 15 amino acids. The ends lost 5 bases at V and 5 bases at J; junction bases unmatched: 5.

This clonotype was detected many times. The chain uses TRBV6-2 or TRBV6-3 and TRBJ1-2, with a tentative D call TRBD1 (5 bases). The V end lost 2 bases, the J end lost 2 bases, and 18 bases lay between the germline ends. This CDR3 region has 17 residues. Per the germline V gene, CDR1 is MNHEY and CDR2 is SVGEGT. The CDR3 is CASSYVTAIPLNYGYTF. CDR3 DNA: TGTGCCAGCAGTTACGTGACAGCTATACCCCTCAACTATGGCTACACCTTC.

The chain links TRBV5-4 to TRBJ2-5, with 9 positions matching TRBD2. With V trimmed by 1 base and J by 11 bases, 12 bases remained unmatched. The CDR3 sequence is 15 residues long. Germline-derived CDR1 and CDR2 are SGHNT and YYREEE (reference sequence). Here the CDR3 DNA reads TGTGCCAGCAGCTTGTACAGCGGGAGGATGGCTGGACAGTACTTC. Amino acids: CASSLYSGRMAGQYF. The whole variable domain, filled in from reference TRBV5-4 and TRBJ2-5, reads ETGVTQSPTHLIKTRGQQVTLRCSSQSGHNTVSWYQQALGQGPQFIFQYYREEENGRGNFPPRFSGLQFPNYSSELNVNALELDDSALYLCASSLYSGRMAGQYFGPGTRLLVL.